This T cell receptor (beta chain) originates from a study of cytomegalovirus exposure and HLA in healthy donors. Use of 60 Vbeta and 13 Jbeta primers characterized the PCR. Repertoires were generated with immunoSEQ multiplex PCR, while TCRdb's copy carries only in-frame clones and drops some. The table has some 150,000 clones, less than 85% seen once; the top ten hold 1.3% to 1.5%. The sample consisted of PBMCs. This receptor was identified in a man aged 60 to 75 in good health and CMV-seronegative.

CDR3 DNA: TGTGCCAGCAGCTTAGGGACTAGCGGGATCTACGAGCAGTACTTC. Encoded protein: CASSLGTSGIYEQYF. The genes are TRBV7-2 and TRBJ2-7; 12 bases are shared with TRBD2. The junction had 1 base not matched to a gene; V was cut back by 1 base and J by 3 bases. Germline-derived CDR1 and CDR2 are SGHTA and FQGNSA. This CDR3 has 15 amino acids.